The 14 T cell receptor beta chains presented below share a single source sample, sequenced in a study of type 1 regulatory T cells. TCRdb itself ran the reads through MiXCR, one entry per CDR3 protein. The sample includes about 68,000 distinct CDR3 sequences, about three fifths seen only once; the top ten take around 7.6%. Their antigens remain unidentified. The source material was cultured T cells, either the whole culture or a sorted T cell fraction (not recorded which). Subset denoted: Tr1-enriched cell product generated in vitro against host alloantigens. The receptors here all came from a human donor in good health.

The DNA for the CDR3 is TGTGCCAGCAGCAGAGAGCCCGCCGGGGAGCTGTTTTTT. The encoded protein is CASSREPAGELFF. V is TRBV5-6 and J is TRBJ2-2; D is ambiguous. The CDR3 has 13 amino acids. Trimming removed 4 bases at V and 6 bases at J, with 10 bases between. CDR1 and CDR2 (germline): SGHDT, YYEEEE.

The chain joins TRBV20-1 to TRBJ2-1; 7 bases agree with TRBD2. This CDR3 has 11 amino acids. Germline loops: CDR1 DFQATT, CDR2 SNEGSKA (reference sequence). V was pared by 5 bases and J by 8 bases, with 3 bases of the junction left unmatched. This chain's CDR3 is CSAVLADEQFF. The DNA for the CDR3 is TGCAGTGCTGTCCTAGCGGATGAGCAGTTCTTC.

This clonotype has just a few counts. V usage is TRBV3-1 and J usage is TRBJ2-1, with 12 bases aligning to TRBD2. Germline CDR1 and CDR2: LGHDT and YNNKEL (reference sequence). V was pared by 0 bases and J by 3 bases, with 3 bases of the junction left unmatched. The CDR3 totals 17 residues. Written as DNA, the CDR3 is TGTGCCAGCAGCCAAGAACTAGCGGGAGGTCTCTACAATGAGCAGTTCTTC. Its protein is CASSQELAGGLYNEQFF.

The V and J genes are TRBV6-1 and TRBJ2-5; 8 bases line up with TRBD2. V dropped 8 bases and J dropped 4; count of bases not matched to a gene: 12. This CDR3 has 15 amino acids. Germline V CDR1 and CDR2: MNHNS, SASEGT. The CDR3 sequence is CASLPPSGRGETQYF. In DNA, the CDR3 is TGTGCCAGCCTGCCGCCCAGCGGGAGAGGAGAGACCCAGTACTTC.

The CDR3 coding sequence is TGCGCCAGCAGCTACCGACCTCAGGGTGACGGCAATCAGCCCCAGCATTTT. Encoded protein: CASSYRPQGDGNQPQHF. The rearrangement links TRBV5-1 to TRBJ1-5; TRBD1 is a possible D gene (5 bases). V was trimmed by 3 bases and J by 2 bases, leaving 18 bases between them. The CDR3 contains 17 residues. Germline assignment: CDR1 SGHRS and CDR2 YFSETQ. Drawing the rest from reference TRBV5-1 and TRBJ1-5, the complete variable domain is KAGVTQTPRYLIKTRGQQVTLSCSPISGHRSVSWYQQTPGQGLQFLFEYFSETQRNKGNFPGRFSGRQFSNSRSEMNVSTLELGDSALYLCASSYRPQGDGNQPQHFGDGTRLSIL.

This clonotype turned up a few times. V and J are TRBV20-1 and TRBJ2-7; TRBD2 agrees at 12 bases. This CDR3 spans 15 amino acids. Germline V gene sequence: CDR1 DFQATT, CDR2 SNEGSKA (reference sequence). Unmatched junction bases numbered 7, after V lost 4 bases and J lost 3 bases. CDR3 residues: CSAMTGTSGYYEQYF. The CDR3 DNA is TGCAGTGCTATGACCGGGACTAGCGGGTACTACGAGCAGTACTTC.

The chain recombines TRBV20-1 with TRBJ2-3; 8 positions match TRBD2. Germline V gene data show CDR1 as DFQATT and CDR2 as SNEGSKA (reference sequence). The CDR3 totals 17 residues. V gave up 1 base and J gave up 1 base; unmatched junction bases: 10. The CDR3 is CSARAALGLGGTDTQYF. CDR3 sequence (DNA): TGCAGTGCTAGAGCCGCGTTGGGACTAGGGGGCACAGATACGCAGTATTTT.

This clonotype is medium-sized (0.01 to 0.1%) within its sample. CDR3 sequence reads: CATSRVGAGNEQFF. The CDR3 coding sequence is TGTGCCACCAGCAGAGTTGGCGCGGGGAATGAGCAGTTCTTC. The gene calls are TRBV15 and TRBJ2-1; weak D call: TRBD2 (6 bases). Germline lookup yields CDR1 LNHNV and CDR2 YYDKDF (reference sequence). V lost 1 base to trimming and J lost 7 bases, with 11 bases between them. The CDR3 sequence is 14 residues long.

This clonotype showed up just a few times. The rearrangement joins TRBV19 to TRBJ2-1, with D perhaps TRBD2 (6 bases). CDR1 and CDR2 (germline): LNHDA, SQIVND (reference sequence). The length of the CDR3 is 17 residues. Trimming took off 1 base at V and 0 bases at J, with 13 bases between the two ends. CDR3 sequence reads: CASSIVGAEGSYNEQFF. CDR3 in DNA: TGTGCCAGTAGTATAGTTGGGGCGGAGGGCTCCTACAATGAGCAGTTCTTC.

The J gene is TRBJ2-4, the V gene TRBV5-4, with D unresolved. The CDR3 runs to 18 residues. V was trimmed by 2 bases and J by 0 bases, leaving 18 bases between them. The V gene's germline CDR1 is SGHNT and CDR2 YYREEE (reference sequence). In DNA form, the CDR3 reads TGTGCCAGCAGCTTTGATCCAACCCTGCCACTAGCCAAAAACATTCAGTACTTC. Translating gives CASSFDPTLPLAKNIQYF.

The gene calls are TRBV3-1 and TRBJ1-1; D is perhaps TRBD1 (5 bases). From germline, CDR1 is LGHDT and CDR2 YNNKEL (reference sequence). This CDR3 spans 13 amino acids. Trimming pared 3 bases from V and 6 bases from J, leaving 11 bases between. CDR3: CASSQGDAAEAFF. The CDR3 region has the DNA TGTGCCAGCAGCCAGGGGGACGCCGCTGAAGCTTTCTTT.

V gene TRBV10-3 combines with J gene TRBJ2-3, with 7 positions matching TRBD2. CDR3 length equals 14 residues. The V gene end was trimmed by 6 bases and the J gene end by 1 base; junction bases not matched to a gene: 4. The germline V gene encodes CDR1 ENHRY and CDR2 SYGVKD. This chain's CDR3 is CAISRDYGTDTQYF. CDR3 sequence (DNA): TGTGCCATCAGCCGGGACTACGGCACAGATACGCAGTATTTT.

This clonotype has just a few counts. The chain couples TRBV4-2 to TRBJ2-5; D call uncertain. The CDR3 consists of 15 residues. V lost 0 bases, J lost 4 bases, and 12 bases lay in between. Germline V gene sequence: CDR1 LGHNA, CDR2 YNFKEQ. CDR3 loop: CASSQDPSSRETQYF. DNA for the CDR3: TGTGCCAGCAGCCAAGATCCGTCGTCGAGAGAGACCCAGTACTTC.

CDR3 sequence: CASSATGDLGNQPQHF. The CDR3 DNA reads as TGTGCCAGCAGTGCAACAGGGGACTTGGGTAATCAGCCCCAGCATTTT. V is TRBV12-3 or TRBV12-4 and J is TRBJ1-5; 7 positions match TRBD1. The CDR3 consists of 16 residues. V shed 5 bases and J 4 bases; nucleotides not matched to a gene: 11.